The 7 T cell receptor beta chains presented below share a single source sample, sequenced in a study of blood T cell repertoires in COVID-19. Using immunoSEQ multiplex PCR, the repertoire was profiled, and TCRdb retains in-frame clones only, with some absent. The data contain over 200,000 clones, about 91% of them singletons. The specimen was PBMCs or T cells enriched from blood (not recorded which). The receptors stem from a man aged 18 to 29 with acute COVID-19.

V gene TRBV7-3 combines with J gene TRBJ1-1; 10 positions match TRBD1. Germline V CDR1 and CDR2: SGHTA, FQGTGA. The CDR3 loop spans 14 amino acids. The V gene end was trimmed by 10 bases and the J gene end by 11 bases; junction bases not matched to a gene: 16. The CDR3 DNA reads TGTGCCAACACTATTCCGACAGGGGGCCAGGGGGCTTTCTTT. This translates into CANTIPTGGQGAFF.

V gene TRBV12-3 or TRBV12-4 combines with J gene TRBJ1-1; D might be TRBD1 (5 bases). This CDR3 contains 11 residues. Trimming removed 7 bases at V and 5 bases at J, with 8 bases between. CDR3 bases: TGTGCCAGCAACGGGGGGACTGAAGCTTTCTTT. As protein: CASNGGTEAFF.

This clone was detected only a few times. The rearrangement links TRBV2 to TRBJ2-5, with unresolved D. The CDR3 has 13 amino acids. The germline V gene encodes CDR1 SNHLY and CDR2 FYNNEI. Trimming stripped 6 bases from V and 2 bases from J, with 10 bases between. The CDR3 DNA sequence: TGTGCCAGCAGCGAATACAGACAAGAGACCCAGTACTTC. This gives the protein CASSEYRQETQYF.

The chain uses TRBV28 and TRBJ1-2, with 8 bases aligning to TRBD1. V gave up 4 bases and J gave up 5 bases; unmatched junction bases: 6. The CDR3 has 14 residues. Germline CDR1 is MDHEN and CDR2 is SYDVKM. The CDR3 loop reads CASSSADRVYGYTF. The CDR3 nucleotides are TGTGCCAGCAGTTCCGCGGACAGGGTTTATGGCTACACCTTC.

In its sample, this clone was seen once. V is TRBV19 and J is TRBJ2-3; D might be TRBD1 (5 bases). V shed 6 bases and J shed 4 bases, with 11 bases lying between them. Germline V gene data show CDR1 as LNHDA and CDR2 as SQIVND (reference sequence). This CDR3 is built from 13 residues. The CDR3 nucleotides read TGTGCCAGTAGGACAGCACCATCAGATACGCAGTATTTT. Translating gives CASRTAPSDTQYF.

V gene TRBV4-3 combines with J gene TRBJ2-1; 10 nucleotides agree with TRBD2. With V trimmed by 1 base and J by 0 bases, 12 bases remained unmatched. This CDR3 spans 20 amino acids. Germline loops: CDR1 LGHNA, CDR2 YSLEER. CDR3 sequence: CASSQVLLGLAESSYNEQFF. DNA of the CDR3: TGCGCCAGCAGCCAAGTTTTACTAGGACTAGCGGAGAGCTCCTACAATGAGCAGTTCTTC.

This chain joins TRBV7-9 and TRBJ2-5, with D maybe TRBD2 (5 bases). The CDR3 consists of 14 residues. The germline CDR1 and CDR2 sequences are SEHNR and FQNEAQ (reference sequence). V lost 1 base, J lost 7 bases, and 13 bases lay in between. CDR3 amino acids: CASSLESRRGTQYF. For the CDR3, the DNA is TGTGCCAGCAGCTTAGAGTCCAGACGGGGGACCCAGTACTTC.